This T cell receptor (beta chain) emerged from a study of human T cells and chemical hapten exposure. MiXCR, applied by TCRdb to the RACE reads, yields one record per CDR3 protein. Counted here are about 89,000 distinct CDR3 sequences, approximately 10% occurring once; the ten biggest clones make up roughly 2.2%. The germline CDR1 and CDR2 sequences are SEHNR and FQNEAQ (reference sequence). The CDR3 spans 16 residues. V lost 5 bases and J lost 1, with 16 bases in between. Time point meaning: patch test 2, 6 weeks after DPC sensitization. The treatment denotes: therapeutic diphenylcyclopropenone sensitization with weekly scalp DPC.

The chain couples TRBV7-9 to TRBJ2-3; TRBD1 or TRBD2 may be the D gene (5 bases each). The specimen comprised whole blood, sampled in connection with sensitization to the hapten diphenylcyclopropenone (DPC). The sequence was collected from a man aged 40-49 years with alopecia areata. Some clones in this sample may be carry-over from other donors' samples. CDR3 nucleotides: TGTGCCAGCAGCGGCACAGGAGGTTTGGGCACAGATACGCAGTATTTT. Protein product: CASSGTGGLGTDTQYF.